Listed below are T cell receptor beta chains from one sample, sequenced in a study of OX40 agonist ivuxolimab in advanced cancers. The repertoire was sequenced with immunoSEQ multiplex PCR; TCRdb's copy has only in-frame clones and lacks some. The profile shows several thousand clones, about nine tenths of them singletons. Sequences were derived from CD4+ or CD8+ T cells sorted from blood, sampled in a trial of the OX40 agonist ivuxolimab. Every receptor here comes from an adult with an advanced solid tumor such as melanoma, head and neck, liver or kidney cancer. CDR3s include the opening cysteine and the closing phenylalanine or tryptophan. D genes are given only for firm matches. Some rows mark clone size as missing; the rest say once, few, many or name a class of expanded clone.

D	V	size	J	DNA	CDR3
-	TRBV18	-	TRBJ2-6	TGTGCCAGCTCACCATTGGCAGGGAAAGTCAGCTCTGGGGCCAACGTCCTGACTTTC	CASSPLAGKVSSGANVLTF
-	TRBV6-1	-	TRBJ1-5	TGTGCCAGCAGTGAAGAGGGGGTAAAAAGACAGCCCCAGCATTTT	CASSEEGVKRQPQHF
TRBD2	TRBV10-3	-	TRBJ2-1	TGTGCCATCAGTGAGGAAAGCGGGAGGTCCTACAATGAGCAGTTCTTC	CAISEESGRSYNEQFF
TRBD1	TRBV10-3	-	TRBJ1-4	TGTGCCATCAGTGATCAGGCGGGACAGGGGGCAGGAACAAAACTGTTTTTT	CAISDQAGQGAGTKLFF
TRBD1	TRBV28	-	TRBJ1-1	TGTGCCAGCATTCCTAGAAGGCAGGGGGCGCCTGAAGCTTTCTTT	CASIPRRQGAPEAFF
-	TRBV19	-	TRBJ2-1	TGTGCCAGTAGTCCGGACGTGGATAATGAGCAGTTCTTC	CASSPDVDNEQFF
TRBD1	TRBV7-2	-	TRBJ1-5	TGTGCCAGCAGCCAGGGACAGGGAGCAAGACAGCCCCAGCATTTT	CASSQGQGARQPQHF
-	TRBV7-9	-	TRBJ1-4	TGTGCCAGCAGCTTAATGGGGGGGACAATGGGTGAAAAACTGTTTTTT	CASSLMGGTMGEKLFF
-	TRBV20-1	-	TRBJ2-3	TGCAGGCTCTGCACAGATACGCAGTATTTT	CRLCTDTQYF
TRBD1	TRBV27	-	TRBJ2-3	TGTGCCAGCAGTTTAAATTCGGGACAGTGGGCAGATACGCAGTATTTT	CASSLNSGQWADTQYF
-	TRBV9	-	TRBJ1-1	TGTGCCAGCAGCGTAGACCGGAGAACTGAAGCTTTCTTT	CASSVDRRTEAFF
-	TRBV30	few	TRBJ2-5	TGTGCCTGGAAATGGGCGAGCCAGGGTGAGACCCAGTACTTC	CAWKWASQGETQYF
-	TRBV27	-	TRBJ1-1	TGTGCCAGCAGTTTATCGCTGCCGGGGACGGGCACTGAAGCTTTCTTT	CASSLSLPGTGTEAFF
-	TRBV7-7	-	TRBJ2-2	TGTGCTAGCAGCTTAAGCCCATCTCGGCTTCGCGCCGGGGAGCTGTTTTTT	CASSLSPSRLRAGELFF
-	TRBV6-6	few	TRBJ1-1	TGTGCCAGCAGTTACGCGAGGGGCTCGAACACTGAAGCTTTCTTT	CASSYARGSNTEAFF
TRBD2	TRBV28	-	TRBJ2-1	TGTGCCAGCTGCCGGGGGACTAGCGGGGCATTCAATGAGCAGTTCTTC	CASCRGTSGAFNEQFF
-	TRBV28	few	TRBJ1-2	TGTGCCAGCAGATACGAAGGCTACACCTTC	CASRYEGYTF
-	TRBV12-2	few	TRBJ1-2	TGTGCAAGTCGCTTAATTTGTATCTATGGCTACACCTTC	CASRLICIYGYTF
-	TRBV7-9	-	TRBJ2-2	TGTGCCAGCAGCTACATCGTAGACACCGGGGAGCTGTTTTTT	CASSYIVDTGELFF
TRBD1	TRBV6-1	-	TRBJ2-1	TGTGCCAGCAGCGAACGTCCCCGGACAGGGTGGAATGAGCAGTTCTTC	CASSERPRTGWNEQFF
-	TRBV7-2	-	TRBJ2-7	TGTGCCAGCAGCTCGGGACGAAAACCCTCAGAGCAGTACTTC	CASSSGRKPSEQYF
-	TRBV11-3	-	TRBJ2-7	TGTGCCAGCAGCCCACTGGGAGGGGGAAAATCCCACGAGCAGTACTTC	CASSPLGGGKSHEQYF
TRBD1	TRBV19	once	TRBJ2-3	TGTGCCAGTAGTACTCCGGGACAGGGCCCAGATACGCAGTATTTT	CASSTPGQGPDTQYF
-	TRBV7-2	-	TRBJ1-1	TGTGCCAGCAGCTTGACAGGCGATACTGAAGCTTTCTTT	CASSLTGDTEAFF
-	TRBV4-1	once	TRBJ2-3	TGCGCCAGCAGCCCCTCAGGGGACTCAGATACGCAGTATTTT	CASSPSGDSDTQYF
-	TRBV6-6	-	TRBJ2-2	TGTGCCAGCAGTTACGGAACAACCACCGGGGAGCTGTTTTTT	CASSYGTTTGELFF
-	TRBV10-3	-	TRBJ2-7	TGTGCCATCAGTGAGTCCGGAACAGGGAAGCAGTACTTC	CAISESGTGKQYF
TRBD1	TRBV5-1	once	TRBJ2-5	TGCGCCAGCAGCTTCTCACAGGGGCAAGAGACCCAGTACTTC	CASSFSQGQETQYF
TRBD1	TRBV14	-	TRBJ2-1	TGTGCCAGCAGCCCTTGGACAGGGATCGGTGAGCAGTTCTTC	CASSPWTGIGEQFF
TRBD2	TRBV4-3	once	TRBJ2-3	TGCGCCAGCAGCTACAGACTAGCTGCTAGCACAGATACGCAGTATTTT	CASSYRLAASTDTQYF
-	TRBV5-1	-	TRBJ1-5	TGCGCCAGCAGCTTGAACTGGAGGGTAGTACCTCAGCCCCAGCATTTT	CASSLNWRVVPQPQHF
-	TRBV9	-	TRBJ2-5	TGTGCCAGCAGCGTAGGGAGGACAGAACAAGAGACCCAGTACTTC	CASSVGRTEQETQYF
-	TRBV28	-	TRBJ2-7	TGTGCCAGCAGCTGGGGGTTCTACGAGCAGTACTTC	CASSWGFYEQYF
TRBD2	TRBV14	once	TRBJ2-3	TGTGCCAGCAGCCAAGGAGGACTAGCGGGAGTTACTACGCAGTATTTT	CASSQGGLAGVTTQYF
TRBD1	TRBV7-2	-	TRBJ1-6	TGTGCCAGCAACACCGGGACAGGGTCTTCACCCCTCCACTTT	CASNTGTGSSPLHF
-	TRBV2	-	TRBJ2-2	TGTGCCAGCAGTGTAGTAGTGAACACCGGGGAGCTGTTTTTT	CASSVVVNTGELFF
-	TRBV28	-	TRBJ2-7	TGTGCCAGCAGTCGGGACGGACTTGTGGGGGAGCAGTACTTC	CASSRDGLVGEQYF
TRBD1	TRBV5-6	once	TRBJ2-1	TGTGCCAGCAGCTTCCCCGGGACAGGGGGTAGAATTCAGTTCTTC	CASSFPGTGGRIQFF